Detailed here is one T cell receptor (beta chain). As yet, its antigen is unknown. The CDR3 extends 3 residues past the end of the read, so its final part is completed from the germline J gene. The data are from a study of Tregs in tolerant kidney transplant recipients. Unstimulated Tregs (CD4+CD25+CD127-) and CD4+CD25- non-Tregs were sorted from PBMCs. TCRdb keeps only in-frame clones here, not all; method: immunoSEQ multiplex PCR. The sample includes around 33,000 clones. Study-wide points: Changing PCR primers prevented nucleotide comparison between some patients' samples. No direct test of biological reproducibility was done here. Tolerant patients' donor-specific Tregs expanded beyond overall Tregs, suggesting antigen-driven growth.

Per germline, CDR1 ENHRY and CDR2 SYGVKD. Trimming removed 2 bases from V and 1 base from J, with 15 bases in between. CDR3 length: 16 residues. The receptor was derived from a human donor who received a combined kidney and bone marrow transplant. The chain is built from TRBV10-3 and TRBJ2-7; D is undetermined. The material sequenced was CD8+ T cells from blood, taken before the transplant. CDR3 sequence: CAISEMAAETSYEQYF. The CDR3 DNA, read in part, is TGTGCCATCAGTGAGATGGCAGCCGAGACATCCTACGAG.